This T cell receptor (beta chain) originates from a study of glioma-infiltrating T cells. The germline V gene has CDR1 SGHTA and CDR2 FQGNSA. V shed 1 base and J shed 4 bases, with 8 bases lying between them. This CDR3 is built from 15 residues. Comment on this clonotype: Its specificity is not known.

The iRepertoire nested amplicon-rescue multiplex PCR amplified TCR alpha and beta CDR3s from RNA. One-step reverse transcription and amplification started from around 100-400 ng of tissue mRNA or PBMC total RNA. In TCRdb, the multiplex PCR reads were re-called with MiXCR into one record per CDR3 protein. The table lists more than 100,000 distinct CDR3 sequences, about 30% of them singletons. Findings and caveats of the study: CDR3 overlap between tissue and blood was very small. Non-neoplastic patients had below-expected tissue-blood divergence, while all gliomas exceeded expectation.

Sequencing used glioma tissue, nonneoplastic brain tissue, or PBMCs (not recorded which). The sequence derives from a human donor with low-grade glioma or glioblastoma, undergoing nonglioma brain surgery, or in good health (not recorded which). This chain connects TRBV7-2 to TRBJ2-6; no firm D call. CDR3 protein: CASSLVNWGANVLTF. The CDR3 nucleotides are TGTGCCAGCAGCTTAGTCAATTGGGGGGCCAACGTCCTGACTTTC.